A selection of T cell receptor beta chains follows, all from one sample in a study of vaccination effects on CD4 cells after COVID-19. Assay: immunoSEQ multiplex PCR; the TCRdb copy retains only in-frame clones and omits some. Seen here are tens of thousands of clones, roughly four fifths observed once, and the top ten hold around 15%. Their antigens are not known. The specimen was CD4+ T cells from PBMCs cultured with HCoV-229E spike peptides, collected after COVID-19 vaccination. The receptor source for this set is a human donor who received a COVID-19 vaccine. Both conserved end residues are part of each CDR3. Fields, in order: V gene, J gene, D gene, clone size, CDR3 length, CDR3 DNA, CDR3 protein. The D gene is left open where the match is weak. For some rows the clone size is stated as once, few or many, or as a class when expanded; others skip it.

TRBV5-4	TRBJ2-3	NA	few	14	TGTGCCAGCAGCTTGGATTCTAGTTTTGATACGCAGTATTTT	CASSLDSSFDTQYF
TRBV5-1	TRBJ1-1	NA	NA	15	TGCGCCAGCAGCTTGGGGGGGGGAATGAACACTGAAGCTTTCTTT	CASSLGGGMNTEAFF
TRBV7-2	TRBJ1-3	NA	NA	13	TGTGCCAGCACACTAGGGCCTTTAGACACCATATATTTT	CASTLGPLDTIYF
TRBV5-1	TRBJ2-2	TRBD2	NA	16	TGCGCCAGCAGCACCGGACTAGTCCACAACACCGGGGAGCTGTTTTTT	CASSTGLVHNTGELFF
TRBV11-2	TRBJ2-1	TRBD2	NA	17	TGTGCCAGCACAGGGCTAGCGGGAGCCGGCTCCTACAATGAGCAGTTCTTC	CASTGLAGAGSYNEQFF
TRBV2	TRBJ1-1	NA	NA	14	TGTGCCAGCAGTGAGTTGGGAACAGGGACTGAAGCTTTCTTT	CASSELGTGTEAFF
TRBV6-1	TRBJ2-7	NA	NA	17	TGTGCCAGCAGTGAACCGGGACACGCAATTAGCTCCTACGAGCAGTACTTC	CASSEPGHAISSYEQYF
TRBV7-2	TRBJ2-5	NA	NA	15	TGTGCCAGCAGCAGGACCTTAGAAGGTCGAGAGACCCAGTACTTC	CASSRTLEGRETQYF
TRBV29-1	TRBJ2-1	TRBD2	NA	16	TGCAGCGTTCCCAAGTGGGGGGGTAGCGGGTACAATGAGCAGTTCTTC	CSVPKWGGSGYNEQFF
TRBV27	TRBJ1-1	TRBD1	few	14	TGTGCCAGCAGTCCCCCCGGGACAGTCACTGAAGCTTTCTTT	CASSPPGTVTEAFF
TRBV2	TRBJ1-6	TRBD1	NA	14	TGTGCCAGCAGTGGGGGACAGGGAGCTTCACCCCTCCACTTT	CASSGGQGASPLHF
TRBV5-1	TRBJ2-7	TRBD2	NA	16	TGCGCCAGCAGCTTACATAGCGGGACCCTCTCCTACGAGCAGTACTTC	CASSLHSGTLSYEQYF
TRBV11-2	TRBJ2-7	NA	NA	19	TGTGCCAGCAGCTTTTTCTTTGGCGGGCAGCCTAATCCAAAGTACGAGCAGTACTTC	CASSFFFGGQPNPKYEQYF
TRBV6-1	TRBJ1-4	NA	NA	16	TGTGCCAGCAGTGAAGCTAACGGGTGGTCTAATGAAAAACTGTTTTTT	CASSEANGWSNEKLFF
TRBV2	TRBJ2-7	NA	few	11	TGTGCCAGCAGTCGGCGGGACGAGCAGTACTTC	CASSRRDEQYF
TRBV2	TRBJ1-1	NA	NA	13	TGTGCCAGCAAGGTTCAGGGGATCACTGAAGCTTTCTTT	CASKVQGITEAFF
TRBV11-2	TRBJ2-7	NA	few	14	TGTGCCAGCAGCTTATTCGGCAGCTCCTACGAGCAGTACTTC	CASSLFGSSYEQYF
TRBV15	TRBJ2-7	TRBD2	NA	17	TGTGCCACCAGCCCCGAGCCCCCTACTAGCGGGAGGGGCGAGCAGTACTTC	CATSPEPPTSGRGEQYF
TRBV14	TRBJ1-2	NA	NA	14	TGTGCCAGCAGCCAAGATCTAACTAACTATGGCTACACCTTC	CASSQDLTNYGYTF